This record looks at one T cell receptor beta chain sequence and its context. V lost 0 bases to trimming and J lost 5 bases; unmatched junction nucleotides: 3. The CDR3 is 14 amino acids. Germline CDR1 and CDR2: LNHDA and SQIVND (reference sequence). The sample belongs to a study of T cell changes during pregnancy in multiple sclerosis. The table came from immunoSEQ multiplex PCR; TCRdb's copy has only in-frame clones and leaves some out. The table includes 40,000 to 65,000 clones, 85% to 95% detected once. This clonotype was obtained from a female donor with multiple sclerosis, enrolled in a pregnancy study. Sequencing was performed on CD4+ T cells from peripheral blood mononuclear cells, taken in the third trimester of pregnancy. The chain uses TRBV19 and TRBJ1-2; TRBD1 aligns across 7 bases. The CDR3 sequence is CASSIEEGAYGYTF. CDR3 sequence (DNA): TGTGCCAGTAGTATAGAAGAGGGGGCTTATGGCTACACCTTC.